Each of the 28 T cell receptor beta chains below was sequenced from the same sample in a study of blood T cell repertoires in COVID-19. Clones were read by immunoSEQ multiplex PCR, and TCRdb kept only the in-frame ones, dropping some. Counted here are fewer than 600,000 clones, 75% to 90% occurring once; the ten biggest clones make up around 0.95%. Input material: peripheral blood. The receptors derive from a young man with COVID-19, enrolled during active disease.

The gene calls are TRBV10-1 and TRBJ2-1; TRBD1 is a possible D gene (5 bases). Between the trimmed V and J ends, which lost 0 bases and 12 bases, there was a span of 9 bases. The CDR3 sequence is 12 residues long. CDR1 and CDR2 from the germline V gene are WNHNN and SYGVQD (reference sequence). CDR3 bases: TGCGCCAGCAGTGAGTCGGGGCGCGGGCAGTTCTTC. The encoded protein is CASSESGRGQFF.

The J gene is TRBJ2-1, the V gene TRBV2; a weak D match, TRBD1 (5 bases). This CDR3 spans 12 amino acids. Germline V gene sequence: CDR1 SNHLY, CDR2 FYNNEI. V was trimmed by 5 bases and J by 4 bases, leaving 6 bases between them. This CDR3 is CASSRQYNEQFF. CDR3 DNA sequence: TGTGCCAGCAGTCGACAGTACAATGAGCAGTTCTTC.

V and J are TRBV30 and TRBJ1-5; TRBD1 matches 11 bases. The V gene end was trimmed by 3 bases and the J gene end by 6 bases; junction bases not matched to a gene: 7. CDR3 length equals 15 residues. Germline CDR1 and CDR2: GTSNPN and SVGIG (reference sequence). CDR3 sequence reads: CAWSLGTGGFQPQHF. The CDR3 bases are TGTGCCTGGAGCCTCGGGACAGGGGGATTTCAGCCCCAGCATTTT. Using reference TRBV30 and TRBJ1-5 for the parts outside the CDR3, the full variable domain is SQTIHQWPATLVQPVGSPLSLECTVEGTSNPNLYWYRQAAGRGLQLLFYSVGIGQISSEVPQNLSASRPQDRQFILSSKKLLLSDSGFYLCAWSLGTGGFQPQHFGDGTRLSIL.

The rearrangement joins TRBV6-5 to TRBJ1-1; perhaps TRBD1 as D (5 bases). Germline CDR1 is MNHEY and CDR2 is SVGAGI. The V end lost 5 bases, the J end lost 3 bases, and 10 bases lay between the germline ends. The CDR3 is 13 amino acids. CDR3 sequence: CASSKAGDTEAFF. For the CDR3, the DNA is TGTGCCAGCAGTAAGGCGGGGGACACTGAAGCTTTCTTT.

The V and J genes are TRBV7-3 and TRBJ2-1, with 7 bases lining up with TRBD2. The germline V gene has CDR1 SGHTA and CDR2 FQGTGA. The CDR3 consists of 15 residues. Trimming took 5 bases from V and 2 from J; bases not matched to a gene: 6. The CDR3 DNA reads TGTGCCAGCAGCCGGAGCGGGGCCGCCTACAATGAGCAGTTCTTC. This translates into CASSRSGAAYNEQFF.

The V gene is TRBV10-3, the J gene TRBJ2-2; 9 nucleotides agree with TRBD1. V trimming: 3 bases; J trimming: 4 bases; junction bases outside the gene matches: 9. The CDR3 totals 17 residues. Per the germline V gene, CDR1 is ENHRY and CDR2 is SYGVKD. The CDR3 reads CAISDPGTGSFTGELFF. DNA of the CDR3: TGTGCCATCAGTGACCCCGGGACAGGGTCTTTCACCGGGGAGCTGTTTTTT.

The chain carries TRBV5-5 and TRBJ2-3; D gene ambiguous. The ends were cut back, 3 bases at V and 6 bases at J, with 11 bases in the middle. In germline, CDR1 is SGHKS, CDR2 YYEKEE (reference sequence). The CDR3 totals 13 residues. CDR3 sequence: CASSSVTRDTQYF. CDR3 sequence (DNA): TGTGCCAGCAGCTCCGTGACGAGGGATACGCAGTATTTT.

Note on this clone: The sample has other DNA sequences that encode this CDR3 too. For the CDR3, the DNA is TGTGCCAGCAGCGCCACTAGTAGCTCCTACAATGAGCAGTTCTTC. Translating gives CASSATSSSYNEQFF. The gene calls are TRBV2 and TRBJ2-1; D may be TRBD2 (5 bases). The germline CDR1 and CDR2 sequences are SNHLY and FYNNEI. The V end was cut by 6 bases, the J end by 0 bases, with 12 bases between. The CDR3 has 15 amino acids.

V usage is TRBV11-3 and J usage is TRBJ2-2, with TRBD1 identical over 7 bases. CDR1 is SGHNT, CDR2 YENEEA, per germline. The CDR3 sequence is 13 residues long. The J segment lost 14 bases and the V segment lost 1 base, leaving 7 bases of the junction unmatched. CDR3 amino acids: CASSLGYRGQLFF. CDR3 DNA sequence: TGTGCCAGCAGCTTAGGATACAGGGGTCAACTGTTTTTT.

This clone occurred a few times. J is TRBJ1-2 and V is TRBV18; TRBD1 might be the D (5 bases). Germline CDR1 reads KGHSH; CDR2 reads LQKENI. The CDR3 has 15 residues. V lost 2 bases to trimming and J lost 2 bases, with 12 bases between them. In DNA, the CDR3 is TGTGCCAGCTCACCAGGCGGAGGGGAAAACTATGGCTACACCTTC. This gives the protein CASSPGGGENYGYTF. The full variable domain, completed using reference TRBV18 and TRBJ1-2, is NAGVMQNPRHLVRRRGQEARLRCSPMKGHSHVYWYRQLPEEGLKFMVYLQKENIIDESGMPKERFSAEFPKEGPSILRIQQVVRGDSAAYFCASSPGGGENYGYTFGSGTRLTVV.

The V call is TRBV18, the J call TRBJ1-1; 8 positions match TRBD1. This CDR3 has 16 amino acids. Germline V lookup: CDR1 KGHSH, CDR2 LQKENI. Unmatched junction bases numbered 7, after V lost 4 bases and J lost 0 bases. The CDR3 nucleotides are TGTGCCAGCTCACTCCGGGACAGGAGCATGAACACTGAAGCTTTCTTT. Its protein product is CASSLRDRSMNTEAFF.

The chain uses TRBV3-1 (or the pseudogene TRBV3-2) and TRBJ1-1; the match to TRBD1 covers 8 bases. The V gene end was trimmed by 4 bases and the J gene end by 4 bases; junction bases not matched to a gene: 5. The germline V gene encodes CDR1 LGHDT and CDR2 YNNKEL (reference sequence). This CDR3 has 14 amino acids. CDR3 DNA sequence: TGTGCCAGCAGCCCACAGGGGGAAGTCACTGAAGCTTTCTTT. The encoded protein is CASSPQGEVTEAFF.

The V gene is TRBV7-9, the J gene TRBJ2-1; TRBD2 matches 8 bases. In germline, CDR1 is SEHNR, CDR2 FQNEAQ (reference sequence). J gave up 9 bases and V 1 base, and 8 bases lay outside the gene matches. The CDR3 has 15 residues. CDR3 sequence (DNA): TGTGCCAGCAGCTTAGGGGGCGGGAGGAGTCTTGAGCAGTTCTTC. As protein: CASSLGGGRSLEQFF.

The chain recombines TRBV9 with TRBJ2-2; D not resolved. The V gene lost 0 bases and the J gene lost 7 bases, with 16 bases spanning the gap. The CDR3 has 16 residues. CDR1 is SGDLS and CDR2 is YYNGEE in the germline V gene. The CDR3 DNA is TGTGCCAGCAGCGTAGGAGTCGCCTCCTCCTACGGGGAGCTGTTTTTT. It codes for CASSVGVASSYGELFF.

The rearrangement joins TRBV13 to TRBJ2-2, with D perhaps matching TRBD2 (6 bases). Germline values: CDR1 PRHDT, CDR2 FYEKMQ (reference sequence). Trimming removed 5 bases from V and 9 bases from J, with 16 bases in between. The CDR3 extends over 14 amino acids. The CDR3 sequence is CASSPGSGGRELFF. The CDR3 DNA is TGTGCCAGCAGCCCCGGGTCGGGCGGGAGGGAGCTGTTTTTT.

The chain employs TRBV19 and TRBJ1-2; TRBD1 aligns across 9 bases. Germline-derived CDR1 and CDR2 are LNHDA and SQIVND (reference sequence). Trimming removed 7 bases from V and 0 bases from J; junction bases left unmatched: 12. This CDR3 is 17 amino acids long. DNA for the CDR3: TGTGCCAGTACAGATGGGACAGGGAGCCCTTCTAACTATGGCTACACCTTC. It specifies CASTDGTGSPSNYGYTF.

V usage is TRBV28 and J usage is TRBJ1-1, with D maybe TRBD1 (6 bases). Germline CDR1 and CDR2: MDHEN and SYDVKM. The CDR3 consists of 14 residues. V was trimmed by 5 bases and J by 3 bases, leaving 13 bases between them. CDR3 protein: CASSNLGADTEAFF. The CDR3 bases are TGTGCCAGCAGTAACCTGGGGGCGGACACTGAAGCTTTCTTT.

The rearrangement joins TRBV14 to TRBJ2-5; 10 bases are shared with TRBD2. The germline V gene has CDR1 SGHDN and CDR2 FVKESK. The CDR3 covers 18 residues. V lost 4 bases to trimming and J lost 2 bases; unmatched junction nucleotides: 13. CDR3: CASSPRASGGRKQETQYF. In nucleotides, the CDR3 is TGTGCCAGCAGCCCCCGGGCTAGCGGGGGTCGCAAACAAGAGACCCAGTACTTC.

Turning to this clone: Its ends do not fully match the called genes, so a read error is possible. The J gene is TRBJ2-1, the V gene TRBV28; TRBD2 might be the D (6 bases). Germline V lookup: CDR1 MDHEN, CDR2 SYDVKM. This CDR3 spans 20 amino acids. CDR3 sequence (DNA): TGTACCAGCAGTTTATTGAGGGAACCGGGAGATATGGTGTCCTACAATGAGCAGTTCTTC. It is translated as CTSSLLREPGDMVSYNEQFF.

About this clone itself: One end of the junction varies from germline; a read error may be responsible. CDR3 sequence reads: CASSDSQGAHRPQHF. In nucleotides, the CDR3 is TGTGCCAGCAGTGACTCCCAGGGGGCTCATCGGCCCCAGCATTTT. The chain carries TRBV6-5 and TRBJ1-5, with TRBD1 identical over 8 bases. The CDR3 runs to 15 residues. Germline V gene sequence: CDR1 MNHEY, CDR2 SVGAGI.

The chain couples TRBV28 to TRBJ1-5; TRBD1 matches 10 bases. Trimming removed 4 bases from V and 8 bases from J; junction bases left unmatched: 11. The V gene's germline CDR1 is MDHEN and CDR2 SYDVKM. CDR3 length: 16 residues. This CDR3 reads CASSSATGGTGKPQHF. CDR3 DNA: TGTGCCAGCAGTTCTGCGACAGGGGGCACCGGTAAGCCCCAGCATTTT.

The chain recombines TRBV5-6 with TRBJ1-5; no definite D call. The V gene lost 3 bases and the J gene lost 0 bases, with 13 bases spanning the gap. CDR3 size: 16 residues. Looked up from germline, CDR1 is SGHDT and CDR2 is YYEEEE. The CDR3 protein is CASSSHPTHSNQPQHF. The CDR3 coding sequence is TGTGCCAGCAGCTCTCACCCAACTCATAGCAATCAGCCCCAGCATTTT.

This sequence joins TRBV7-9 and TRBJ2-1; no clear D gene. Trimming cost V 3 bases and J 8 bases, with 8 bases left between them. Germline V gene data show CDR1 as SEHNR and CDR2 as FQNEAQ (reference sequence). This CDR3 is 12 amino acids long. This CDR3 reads CASSFTYYEQFF. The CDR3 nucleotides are TGTGCCAGCAGCTTCACCTATTATGAGCAGTTCTTC.

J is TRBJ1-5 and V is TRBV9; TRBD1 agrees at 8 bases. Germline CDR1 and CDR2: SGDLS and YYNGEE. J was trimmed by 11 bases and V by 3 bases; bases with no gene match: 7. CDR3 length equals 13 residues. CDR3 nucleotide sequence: TGTGCCAGCAGCGAGGCAGGGGGCTCAGCCCAGCATTTT. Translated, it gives CASSEAGGSAQHF. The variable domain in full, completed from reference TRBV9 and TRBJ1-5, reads DSGVTQTPKHLITATGQRVTLRCSPRSGDLSVYWYQQSLDQGLQFLIQYYNGEERAKGNILERFSAQQFPDLHSELNLSSLELGDSALYFCASSEAGGSAQHFGDGTRLSIL.

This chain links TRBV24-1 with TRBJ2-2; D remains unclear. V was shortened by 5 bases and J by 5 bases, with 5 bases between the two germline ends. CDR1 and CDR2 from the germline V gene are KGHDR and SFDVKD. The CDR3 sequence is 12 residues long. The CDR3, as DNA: TGTGCCACCAGTGCCCCTACCGGGGAGCTGTTTTTT. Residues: CATSAPTGELFF.

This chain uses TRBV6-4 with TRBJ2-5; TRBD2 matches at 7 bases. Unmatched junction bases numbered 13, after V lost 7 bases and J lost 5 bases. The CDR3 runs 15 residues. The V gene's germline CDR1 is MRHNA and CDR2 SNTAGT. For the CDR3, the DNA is TGTGCCAGCATCATCAGACTAGCCCCCAGGGAGACCCAGTACTTC. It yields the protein CASIIRLAPRETQYF.

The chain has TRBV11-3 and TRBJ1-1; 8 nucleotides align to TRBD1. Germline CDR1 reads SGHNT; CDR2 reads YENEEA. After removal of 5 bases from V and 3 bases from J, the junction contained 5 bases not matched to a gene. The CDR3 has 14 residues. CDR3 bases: TGTGCCAGCAGCCAACAGGGGGGGTACACTGAAGCTTTCTTT. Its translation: CASSQQGGYTEAFF.

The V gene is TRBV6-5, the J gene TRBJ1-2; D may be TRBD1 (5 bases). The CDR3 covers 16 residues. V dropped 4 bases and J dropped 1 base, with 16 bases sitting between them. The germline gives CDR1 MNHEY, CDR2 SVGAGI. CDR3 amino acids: CASSSRLVGHNYGYTF. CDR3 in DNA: TGTGCCAGCAGTTCCCGACTAGTGGGGCATAACTATGGCTACACCTTC.